A selection of T cell receptor beta chains follows, all from one sample in a study of CD8+ T cells in alopecia areata. Data came from immunoSEQ multiplex PCR; TCRdb stores just in-frame clones and leaves some out. This sample has around 160,000 clones, with around 87% found just once. The input for sequencing was CD8+ T cells sorted from blood, taken at week 0. The receptors derive from a human donor with alopecia areata. Both conserved end residues are part of each CDR3. A D gene is named only where the DNA matches it firmly. The size of a clone is reported for some rows only, either as once, few or many, or as a class for expanded clones.

V gene	clone size	D gene	J gene	CDR3 protein	CDR3 DNA
TRBV27	.	.	TRBJ2-6	CASSLSYGGLSGANVLTF	TGTGCCAGCAGTTTATCGTATGGGGGCCTCTCTGGGGCCAACGTCCTGACTTTC
TRBV29-1	few	TRBD2	TRBJ2-7	CSIAGSSYEQYF	TGCAGCATAGCGGGGAGCTCCTACGAGCAGTACTTC
TRBV29-1	.	.	TRBJ2-4	CSVEELENIQYF	TGCAGCGTTGAAGAGTTGGAAAACATTCAGTACTTC
TRBV30	.	.	TRBJ1-1	CAWSKIGVEAFF	TGTGCCTGGAGCAAAATAGGGGTTGAAGCTTTCTTT
TRBV7-2	.	.	TRBJ2-7	CASSPDWAGKVLEQYF	TGTGCCAGCAGCCCGGATTGGGCCGGCAAGGTATTAGAGCAGTACTTC
TRBV7-2	.	TRBD1	TRBJ1-1	CASSSGGARTEAFF	TGTGCCAGCAGCTCAGGGGGCGCAAGGACTGAAGCTTTCTTT
TRBV5-4	.	.	TRBJ2-3	CASSLGFTDTQYF	TGTGCCAGCAGCTTGGGGTTCACAGATACGCAGTATTTT
TRBV13	few	.	TRBJ2-5	CASSWFGGSQETQYF	TGTGCCAGCAGCTGGTTTGGTGGCAGCCAAGAGACCCAGTACTTC
TRBV29-1	few	.	TRBJ2-7	CSVLEGYEQYF	TGCAGCGTTCTTGAGGGTTACGAGCAGTACTTC
TRBV30	.	.	TRBJ2-3	CAWMGRSTDTQYF	TGTGCCTGGATGGGTCGCAGCACAGATACGCAGTATTTT
TRBV5-1	.	.	TRBJ2-7	CASSYRQDSYEQYF	TGCGCCAGCAGCTATCGACAGGACTCCTACGAGCAGTACTTC
TRBV11-2	.	TRBD2	TRBJ2-7	CASSLVTSGELYEQYF	TGTGCCAGCAGCTTAGTCACTAGCGGGGAGCTCTACGAGCAGTACTTC
TRBV5-4	.	.	TRBJ2-3	CASSQIPLTDTQYF	TGTGCCAGCAGTCAGATACCACTCACAGATACGCAGTATTTT
TRBV19	.	.	TRBJ1-1	CASSPLNTEAFF	TGTGCCAGTAGTCCCCTGAACACTGAAGCTTTCTTT
TRBV11-2	.	.	TRBJ2-1	CASSGRARDYNEQFF	TGTGCCAGCAGCGGGAGAGCTAGGGATTACAATGAGCAGTTCTTC
TRBV6-5	.	.	TRBJ2-4	CASSFKGQNIQYF	TGTGCCAGCAGTTTTAAGGGGCAAAACATTCAGTACTTC
TRBV7-9	once	.	TRBJ2-2	CASSTGRGLFF	TGTGCCAGCAGCACAGGCAGGGGGCTGTTTTTT
TRBV2	.	.	TRBJ1-2	CASSEAENYGYTF	TGTGCCAGCAGTGAAGCCGAGAATTATGGCTACACCTTC
TRBV7-9	.	.	TRBJ2-7	CASSSSAFYEQYF	TGTGCCAGCAGCTCCTCAGCCTTCTACGAGCAGTACTTC
TRBV5-1	.	.	TRBJ2-7	CASSEFPSGVDEQYF	TGCGCCAGCAGTGAGTTTCCCTCCGGTGTCGACGAGCAGTACTTC
TRBV29-1	.	.	TRBJ2-2	CSVEVDGAGTGELFF	TGCAGCGTTGAAGTGGACGGGGCTGGCACCGGGGAGCTGTTTTTT
TRBV7-8	.	.	TRBJ1-4	CASSLVNQNEKLFF	TGTGCCAGCAGCTTAGTAAACCAGAATGAAAAACTGTTTTTT